Below are 6 T cell receptor beta chains sequenced from a single sample in a study of blood T cell repertoires in COVID-19 (dated by TCRdb to 2019 to 2021). The library was obtained by the immunoSEQ multiplex PCR assay. TCRdb limited this immuneACCESS table to in-frame rearrangements with V and J called. A share of clones is missing; checked studies link under half to unresolved V genes, and the rest is unexplained. The table for this sample lists roughly 310,000 clones; around 89% of them were counted only once. The ten largest clones take up about 3.9% of the sample. Sequenced sample: peripheral blood. The receptors shown here come from a woman aged 45-59 years with active or convalescent COVID-19.

The rearrangement uses TRBV7-2 and TRBJ2-7, with D perhaps matching TRBD2 (5 bases). Deletions cut 5 bases from V and 1 base from J, with 12 bases between. This CDR3 region has 14 residues. Germline V gene sequence: CDR1 SGHTA, CDR2 FQGNSA. CDR3 amino acids: CASSAQLGSYEQYF. As DNA, the CDR3 is TGTGCCAGCAGCGCCCAACTAGGGTCCTACGAGCAGTACTTC.

The chain joins TRBV15 to TRBJ2-3; no clear D. The CDR3 contains 13 residues. V lost 3 bases, J lost 4 bases, and 8 bases lay in between. The germline V gene encodes CDR1 LNHNV and CDR2 YYDKDF (reference sequence). The CDR3 loop reads CATSRTGPDTQYF. CDR3 coding DNA: TGTGCCACCAGCAGGACTGGCCCAGATACGCAGTATTTT.

V gene TRBV12-3 or TRBV12-4 combines with J gene TRBJ1-1, with 9 bases matching TRBD1. This CDR3 contains 12 residues. The junction had 3 bases not matched to a gene; V was cut back by 4 bases and J by 9 bases. CDR3 sequence: CASSSGTGKAFF. The CDR3, as DNA: TGTGCCAGCAGTTCCGGGACAGGGAAAGCTTTCTTT.

The chain has TRBV6-1 and TRBJ2-6; 8 bases fit TRBD1. CDR1 and CDR2 from the germline V gene are MNHNS and SASEGT. The CDR3 spans 18 residues. The V and J ends lost 4 bases and 0 bases, in that order; junction bases with no gene match: 8. The CDR3 DNA reads as TGTGCCAGCAGTGCAAGGACAGGGTTTGGCTCTGGGGCCAACGTCCTGACTTTC. Protein sequence: CASSARTGFGSGANVLTF.

The chain joins TRBV28 to TRBJ2-2, with a weak D call TRBD2 (6 bases). Trimming shortened V by 10 bases and J by 4 bases, and 13 bases separated the two germline ends. This CDR3 spans 13 amino acids. The germline gives CDR1 MDHEN, CDR2 SYDVKM. Here the CDR3 DNA reads TGTGCCACCTCCCGGGAGTTCACCGGGGAGCTGTTTTTT. It specifies CATSREFTGELFF.

V usage is TRBV5-1 and J usage is TRBJ2-2; D is uncertain. Germline loops: CDR1 SGHRS, CDR2 YFSETQ. The germline V and J ends were trimmed by 4 bases and 1 base, with 2 bases remaining between them. The length of the CDR3 is 12 residues. The DNA of the CDR3 is TGCGCCAGCAGCCTGAACACCGGGGAGCTGTTTTTT. Protein: CASSLNTGELFF.